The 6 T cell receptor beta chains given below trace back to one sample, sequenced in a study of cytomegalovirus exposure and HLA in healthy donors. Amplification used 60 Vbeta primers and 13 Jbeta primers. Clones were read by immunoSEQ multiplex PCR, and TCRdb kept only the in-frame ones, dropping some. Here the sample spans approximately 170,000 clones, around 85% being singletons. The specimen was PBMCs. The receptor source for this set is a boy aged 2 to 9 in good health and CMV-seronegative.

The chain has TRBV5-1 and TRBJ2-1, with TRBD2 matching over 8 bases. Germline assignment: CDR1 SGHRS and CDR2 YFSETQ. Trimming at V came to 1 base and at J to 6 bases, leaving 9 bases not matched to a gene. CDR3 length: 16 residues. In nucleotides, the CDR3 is TGCGCCAGCAGCTTGTTAGCGTCGGGGGGGGTCAATGAGCAGTTCTTC. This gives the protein CASSLLASGGVNEQFF.

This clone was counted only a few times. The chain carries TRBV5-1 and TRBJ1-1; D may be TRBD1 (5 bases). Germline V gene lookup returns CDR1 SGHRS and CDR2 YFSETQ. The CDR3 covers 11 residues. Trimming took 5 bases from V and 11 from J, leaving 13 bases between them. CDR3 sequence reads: CASRQGVRAFF. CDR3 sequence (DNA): TGCGCCAGCAGGCAAGGGGTGCGCGCTTTCTTT.

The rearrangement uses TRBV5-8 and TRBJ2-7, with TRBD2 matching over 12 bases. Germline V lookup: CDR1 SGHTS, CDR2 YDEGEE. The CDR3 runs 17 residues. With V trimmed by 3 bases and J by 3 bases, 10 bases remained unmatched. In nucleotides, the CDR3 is TGTGCCAGCAGCTGGAGAATTGGACTAGCGGGACTCTACGAGCAGTACTTC. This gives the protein CASSWRIGLAGLYEQYF.

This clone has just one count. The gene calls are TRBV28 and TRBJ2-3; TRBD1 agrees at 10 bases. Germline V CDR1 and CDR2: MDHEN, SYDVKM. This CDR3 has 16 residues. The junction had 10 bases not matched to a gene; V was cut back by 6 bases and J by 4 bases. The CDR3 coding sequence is TGTGCCAGCAGCTCCCGGGGACAGGGGCCGTCAGATACGCAGTATTTT. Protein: CASSSRGQGPSDTQYF.

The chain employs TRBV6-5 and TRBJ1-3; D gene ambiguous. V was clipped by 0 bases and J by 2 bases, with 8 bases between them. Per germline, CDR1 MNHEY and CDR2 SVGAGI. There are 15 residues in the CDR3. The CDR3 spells CASSYSLGPGNTIYF. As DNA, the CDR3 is TGTGCCAGCAGTTACTCACTGGGCCCTGGAAACACCATATATTTT.

This CDR3 is CASSLRLAGGTYEQYF. Written as DNA, the CDR3 is TGCGCCAGCAGCTTGCGTCTAGCGGGAGGAACCTACGAGCAGTACTTC. The chain uses TRBV5-1 and TRBJ2-7; the match to TRBD2 covers 11 bases. Looked up from germline, CDR1 is SGHRS and CDR2 is YFSETQ. The CDR3 spans 16 residues. The V segment lost 1 base and the J segment 2 bases; nucleotides outside the gene matches: 5. Full variable domain (outside the CDR3, taken from reference TRBV5-1 and TRBJ2-7): KAGVTQTPRYLIKTRGQQVTLSCSPISGHRSVSWYQQTPGQGLQFLFEYFSETQRNKGNFPGRFSGRQFSNSRSEMNVSTLELGDSALYLCASSLRLAGGTYEQYFGPGTRLTVT.